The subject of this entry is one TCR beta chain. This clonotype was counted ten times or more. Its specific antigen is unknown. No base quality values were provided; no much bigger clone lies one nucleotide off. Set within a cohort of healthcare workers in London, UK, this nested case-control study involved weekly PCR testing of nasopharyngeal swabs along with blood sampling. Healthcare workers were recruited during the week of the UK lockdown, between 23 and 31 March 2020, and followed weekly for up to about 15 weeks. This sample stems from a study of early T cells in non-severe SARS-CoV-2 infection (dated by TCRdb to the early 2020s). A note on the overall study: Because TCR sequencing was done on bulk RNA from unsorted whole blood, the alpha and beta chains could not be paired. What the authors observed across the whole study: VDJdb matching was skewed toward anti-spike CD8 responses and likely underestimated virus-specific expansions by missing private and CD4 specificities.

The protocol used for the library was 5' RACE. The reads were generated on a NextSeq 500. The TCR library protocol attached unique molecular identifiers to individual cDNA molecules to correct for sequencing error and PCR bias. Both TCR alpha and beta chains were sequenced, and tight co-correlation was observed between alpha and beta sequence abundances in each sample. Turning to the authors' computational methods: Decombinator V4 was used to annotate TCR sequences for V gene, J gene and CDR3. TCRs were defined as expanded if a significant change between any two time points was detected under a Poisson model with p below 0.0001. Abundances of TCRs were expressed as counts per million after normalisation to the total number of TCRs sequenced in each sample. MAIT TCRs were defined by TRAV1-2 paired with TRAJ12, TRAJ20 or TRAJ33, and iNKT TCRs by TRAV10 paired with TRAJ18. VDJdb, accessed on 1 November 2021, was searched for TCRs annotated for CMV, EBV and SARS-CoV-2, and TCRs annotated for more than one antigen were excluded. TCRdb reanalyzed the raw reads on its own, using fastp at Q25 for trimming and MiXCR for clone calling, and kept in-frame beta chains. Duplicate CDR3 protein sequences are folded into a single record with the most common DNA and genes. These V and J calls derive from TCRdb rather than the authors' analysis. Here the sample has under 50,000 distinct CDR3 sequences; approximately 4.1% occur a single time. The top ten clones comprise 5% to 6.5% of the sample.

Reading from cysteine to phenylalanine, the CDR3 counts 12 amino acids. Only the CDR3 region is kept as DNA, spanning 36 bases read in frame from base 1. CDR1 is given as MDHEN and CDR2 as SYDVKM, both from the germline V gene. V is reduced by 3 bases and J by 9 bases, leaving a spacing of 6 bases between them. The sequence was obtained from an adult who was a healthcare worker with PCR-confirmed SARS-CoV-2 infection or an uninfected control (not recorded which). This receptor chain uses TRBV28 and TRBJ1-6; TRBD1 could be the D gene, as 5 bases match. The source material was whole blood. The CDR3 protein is CASSFGTSPLHF. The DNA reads TGTGCCAGCAGTTTCGGGACTTCACCCCTCCACTTT.